This is a list of T cell receptor beta chains from one sample in a study of post-analysis software for immune sequencing data. TCRdb analysed the PCR reads with MiXCR anew, one entry per CDR3 protein. The sample has 350,000 to 450,000 distinct CDR3 sequences; roughly 38% are singletons. The material sequenced was blood. These TCRs come from a girl aged 2 to 9 with multiple sclerosis. The CDR3 runs from the conserved cysteine through the conserved F or W. The D gene is left open where the match is weak. Only part of the rows carry a size: once, few, many, or a class if the clone is expanded.

>.|TRBJ1-2|.|TRBV12-3/TRBV12-4
CASSPESGNYGYTF
TGTGCCAGCAGCCCAGAGTCAGGGAACTATGGCTACACCTTC
>TRBD1|TRBJ2-5|.|TRBV16
CASSQVGTEETQYF
TGTGCCAGCAGCCAAGTAGGGACAGAAGAGACCCAGTACTTC
>.|TRBJ1-1|.|TRBV11-1
CASSSRVAGPEAFF
TGTGCCAGCAGTTCGAGGGTGGCAGGCCCTGAAGCTTTCTTT
>TRBD1|TRBJ2-7|.|TRBV29-1
CSVEEIGQEYEQYF
TGCAGCGTTGAAGAGATTGGACAGGAATACGAGCAGTACTTC
>.|TRBJ2-1|few|TRBV5-1
CASSWELTTRVEQFF
TGCGCCAGCAGCTGGGAGCTGACGACAAGGGTTGAGCAGTTCTTC
>.|TRBJ2-7|few|TRBV6-5
CASSPGTSFYEQYF
TGTGCCAGCAGTCCGGGGACGAGCTTCTACGAGCAGTACTTC
>.|TRBJ1-2|few|TRBV9
CASSVLAEANYGYTF
TGTGCCAGCAGCGTACTGGCGGAAGCTAACTATGGCTACACCTTC
>TRBD1|TRBJ1-1|.|TRBV27
CASSFRTGGDTEAFF
TGTGCCAGCAGTTTTCGGACAGGGGGCGACACTGAAGCTTTCTTT
>.|TRBJ1-5|.|TRBV20-1
CSAPEGSHNQPQHF
TGCAGTGCTCCCGAGGGGAGCCACAATCAGCCCCAGCATTTT
>TRBD2|TRBJ2-1|.|TRBV9
CASSANLREDYNEQFF
TGTGCCAGCAGCGCCAACTTGCGGGAGGATTACAATGAGCAGTTCTTC
>TRBD2|TRBJ2-3|many|TRBV11-2
CASSFSGDITDTQYF
TGTGCCAGCAGCTTTAGCGGGGACATCACAGATACGCAGTATTTT
>TRBD1|TRBJ1-2|.|TRBV20-1
CSAPGQGGGYTF
TGCAGTGCCCCGGGACAGGGAGGAGGCTACACCTTC
>TRBD2|TRBJ2-1|.|TRBV5-1
CASSSGGAYNEQFF
TGCGCCAGCAGCTCGGGGGGGGCCTATAATGAGCAGTTCTTC
>.|TRBJ2-7|.|TRBV6-2/TRBV6-3
CASSYGVGSDYEQYF
TGTGCCAGCAGTTACGGGGTGGGCTCCGACTACGAGCAGTACTTC
>.|TRBJ2-1|.|TRBV20-1
CSAIGNNYNEQFF
TGCAGTGCGATCGGGAACAATTACAATGAGCAGTTCTTC
>TRBD1|TRBJ1-2|.|TRBV10-3
CAISEPDRVHGYTF
TGTGCCATCAGTGAGCCCGACAGGGTACATGGCTACACCTTC
>TRBD2|TRBJ2-1|few|TRBV7-2
CASNPGTSNEQFF
TGTGCCAGCAACCCTGGGACTAGCAATGAGCAGTTCTTC
>.|TRBJ2-1|.|TRBV20-1
CSASSDNEQFF
TGCAGTGCTAGCTCCGACAATGAGCAGTTCTTC
>.|TRBJ1-1|.|TRBV3-1
CASSQGAPNTEAFF
TGTGCCAGCAGCCAAGGCGCTCCTAACACTGAAGCTTTCTTT